This T cell receptor (beta chain) was observed in a study of identifying expanded T cells in peripheral blood. The germline V and J ends were trimmed by 1 base and 8 bases, with 17 bases remaining between them. The germline V gene encodes CDR1 MNHEY and CDR2 SVGAGI. The CDR3 spans 15 residues. Clones were sequenced by immunoSEQ multiplex PCR, and TCRdb holds only the in-frame ones, with some missing. The sample lists about 78,000 clones, 88% occurring once. The clonotype comes from a person aged 18 to 70 in good health. What was sequenced was blood. This sequence joins TRBV6-5 and TRBJ1-1; tentatively, D is TRBD1 (5 bases). CDR3 nucleotides: TGTGCCAGCAGTTACTTTGGGGCGGCCGGACCCGAAGCTTTCTTT. Its protein is CASSYFGAAGPEAFF.